This is a list of T cell receptor beta chains from one sample in a study of tumor and adjacent non-tumor tissue in lung cancer. TCRdb used MiXCR to reprocess the multiplex PCR reads, holding one entry per CDR3 protein. The sample records 70,000 or so distinct CDR3 sequences, about 60% being singletons. The sequenced material came from lung tumor tissue. The receptors were gathered from a man aged 45-60 years with non-small cell lung cancer. Both conserved end residues are part of each CDR3. The order of the fields is clone size, J gene, D gene, V gene, CDR3 protein, CDR3 DNA. D genes are given only for firm matches. Size values are once, few and many counts, or a class for expanded clones, and some rows have none.

clone size: .
J gene: TRBJ2-1
D gene: TRBD1
V gene: TRBV11-1
CDR3 protein: CANSAGGTGTNEQFF
CDR3 DNA: TGTGCCAACAGCGCAGGGGGGACAGGGACTAATGAACAGTTCTTC

clone size: .
J gene: TRBJ2-3
D gene: TRBD2
V gene: TRBV4-1
CDR3 protein: CASSQAPKGLAITDTQYF
CDR3 DNA: TGCGCCAGTAGCCAAGCCCCTAAGGGACTAGCGATCACAGATACGCAGTATTTT

clone size: .
J gene: TRBJ1-5
D gene: TRBD1
V gene: TRBV6-1
CDR3 protein: CTSSSPRDRGENQPQHF
CDR3 DNA: TGTACCAGCAGTTCTCCTCGGGACAGGGGAGAGAATCAGCCCCAGCATTTT

clone size: .
J gene: TRBJ1-1
D gene: .
V gene: TRBV13
CDR3 protein: CASSLESTCTEAFF
CDR3 DNA: TGTGCCAGCAGCCTAGAGTCGACGTGCACTGAAGCTTTCTTT

clone size: .
J gene: TRBJ2-1
D gene: TRBD2
V gene: TRBV24-1
CDR3 protein: CATSDRLAGGQSEQFF
CDR3 DNA: TGTGCCACCAGTGACCGACTAGCGGGGGGGCAGAGTGAGCAGTTCTTC

clone size: medium-sized
J gene: TRBJ2-1
D gene: TRBD2
V gene: TRBV30
CDR3 protein: CAWSAASGGARNEQFF
CDR3 DNA: TGTGCCTGGAGTGCTGCTAGCGGGGGGGCCCGCAATGAGCAGTTCTTC

clone size: few
J gene: TRBJ2-1
D gene: TRBD2
V gene: TRBV11-1
CDR3 protein: CASSLEAGGQNGQFF
CDR3 DNA: TGTGCCAGCAGCTTAGAGGCGGGAGGTCAGAATGGGCAGTTCTTC

clone size: many
J gene: TRBJ2-4
D gene: TRBD2
V gene: TRBV29-1
CDR3 protein: CSVTLAGGPNIQYF
CDR3 DNA: TGCAGCGTAACACTAGCGGGGGGACCAAACATTCAGTACTTC

clone size: .
J gene: TRBJ2-2
D gene: TRBD2
V gene: TRBV4-2
CDR3 protein: CASSQGPGTSGRTNTGELVF
CDR3 DNA: TGTGCCAGCAGCCAAGGTCCCGGGACTAGCGGGAGAACCAACACCGGGGAGCTGGTTTTT

clone size: .
J gene: TRBJ1-1
D gene: TRBD1
V gene: TRBV11-1
CDR3 protein: CVSSPGTGDEAFF
CDR3 DNA: TGTGTCAGCAGCCCAGGAACAGGGGATGAAGCTTTCTTT

clone size: .
J gene: TRBJ1-5
D gene: TRBD1
V gene: TRBV2
CDR3 protein: CASRGTGGGWGNQPQHF
CDR3 DNA: TGTGCCAGCAGGGGGACAGGGGGCGGTTGGGGCAATCAGCCCCAGCATTTT

clone size: .
J gene: TRBJ1-1
D gene: .
V gene: TRBV4-1
CDR3 protein: CASSRLSFTPEAFF
CDR3 DNA: TGCGCCAGCAGCCGACTATCGTTCACTCCTGAAGCTTTCTTT

clone size: .
J gene: TRBJ2-3
D gene: TRBD1
V gene: TRBV20-1
CDR3 protein: CVASGQGERDTQYF
CDR3 DNA: TGCGTTGCCTCGGGACAGGGGGAGAGAGATACGCAATATTTT

clone size: .
J gene: TRBJ2-7
D gene: TRBD2
V gene: TRBV25-1
CDR3 protein: CASSEKLAGAYEQYF
CDR3 DNA: TGTGCCAGCAGTGAAAAACTAGCGGGAGCCTACGAACAGTACTTC

clone size: .
J gene: TRBJ2-5
D gene: .
V gene: TRBV6-5
CDR3 protein: CVSSQQGFGEIQYF
CDR3 DNA: TGTGTCAGCAGTCAACAGGGTTTTGGAGAGATCCAGTACTTC

clone size: .
J gene: TRBJ1-1
D gene: TRBD1
V gene: TRBV6-2/TRBV6-3
CDR3 protein: CASRGQGATGAFF
CDR3 DNA: TGTGCCAGCAGAGGACAGGGTGCGACTGGAGCTTTCTTT

clone size: many
J gene: TRBJ2-7
D gene: .
V gene: TRBV28
CDR3 protein: CASSPGGASYEQYF
CDR3 DNA: TGTGCCAGCAGCCCCGGTGGAGCCTCCTACGAGCAGTACTTC

clone size: .
J gene: TRBJ2-3
D gene: .
V gene: TRBV10-2
CDR3 protein: CASRVSITDTQYF
CDR3 DNA: TGCGCCAGTAGGGTTTCTATCACAGATACGCAGTATTTT

clone size: once
J gene: TRBJ2-5
D gene: TRBD2
V gene: TRBV29-1
CDR3 protein: CGVAGEGQETQYF
CDR3 DNA: TGCGGCGTGGCCGGGGAGGGTCAAGAGACCCAGTACTTC

clone size: .
J gene: TRBJ2-7
D gene: .
V gene: TRBV28
CDR3 protein: CAISGFRSYEQYF
CDR3 DNA: TGTGCCATCTCAGGGTTTAGGTCCTACGAGCAGTACTTC

clone size: many
J gene: TRBJ2-1
D gene: .
V gene: TRBV6-6
CDR3 protein: CASSYEHSPGREFF
CDR3 DNA: TGTGCCAGCAGTTACGAACATTCTCCGGGACGGGAGTTCTTC

clone size: many
J gene: TRBJ1-1
D gene: .
V gene: TRBV14
CDR3 protein: CASSHYVRTEAFF
CDR3 DNA: TGTGCCAGCAGCCACTACGTCCGGACTGAAGCTTTCTTT

clone size: .
J gene: TRBJ2-7
D gene: .
V gene: TRBV4-2
CDR3 protein: CSSSQADEQHF
CDR3 DNA: TGTTCCAGCAGCCAAGCGGACGAGCAGCACTTC

clone size: many
J gene: TRBJ2-7
D gene: .
V gene: TRBV4-1
CDR3 protein: CASSQVSAGATYEQYF
CDR3 DNA: TGCGCCAGCAGCCAAGTATCAGCGGGCGCCACCTACGAGCAGTACTTC

clone size: few
J gene: TRBJ2-5
D gene: .
V gene: TRBV11-1
CDR3 protein: CAGSRGNQETQCF
CDR3 DNA: TGTGCCGGCAGCCGAGGGAACCAAGAGACCCAGTGCTTC

clone size: medium-sized
J gene: TRBJ1-1
D gene: .
V gene: TRBV28
CDR3 protein: CAREWCTEAFF
CDR3 DNA: TGTGCCAGAGAATGGTGCACTGAAGCTTTCTTT

clone size: .
J gene: TRBJ1-3
D gene: .
V gene: TRBV30
CDR3 protein: CAWSVRGSGNTIYF
CDR3 DNA: TGTGCCTGGAGTGTTCGTGGTTCTGGAAACACCATATATTTT

clone size: many
J gene: TRBJ2-7
D gene: .
V gene: TRBV11-2
CDR3 protein: CASSSRYEQYF
CDR3 DNA: TGTGCCAGCAGCTCTCGATACGAGCAGTACTTC

clone size: .
J gene: TRBJ1-2
D gene: TRBD1
V gene: TRBV5-1
CDR3 protein: CASSPDRGYGYTF
CDR3 DNA: TGCGCCAGCAGCCCGGACAGGGGCTATGGCTACACCTTC

clone size: .
J gene: TRBJ1-2
D gene: .
V gene: TRBV5-6
CDR3 protein: CASSLTPIENGYTF
CDR3 DNA: TGCGCCAGCAGCTTGACACCCATAGAGAATGGCTACACCTTC

clone size: once
J gene: TRBJ1-6
D gene: .
V gene: TRBV6-6
CDR3 protein: CASSYSAAHSSLHF
CDR3 DNA: TGTGCCAGCAGTTACTCGGCAGCCCATTCATCTCTCCACTTT

clone size: .
J gene: TRBJ2-6
D gene: .
V gene: TRBV27
CDR3 protein: CASSVQGVGSGANVLTF
CDR3 DNA: TGTGCCAGCAGTGTCCAGGGAGTGGGCTCTGGGGCCAACGTCCTGACTTTC

clone size: .
J gene: TRBJ1-1
D gene: .
V gene: TRBV11-1
CDR3 protein: CATARIENTEASF
CDR3 DNA: TGTGCCACAGCCAGGATCGAGAACACTGAAGCTTCCTTT

clone size: .
J gene: TRBJ2-7
D gene: .
V gene: TRBV28
CDR3 protein: CVSSFGNALRGEQYF
CDR3 DNA: TGTGTCAGCAGTTTCGGGAATGCTCTTCGCGGGGAGCAGTACTTC

clone size: .
J gene: TRBJ2-7
D gene: .
V gene: TRBV5-5
CDR3 protein: CVSSWTTTYEEYF
CDR3 DNA: TGTGTCAGCAGTTGGACTACAACCTACGAGGAGTACTTC

clone size: many
J gene: TRBJ2-6
D gene: .
V gene: TRBV2
CDR3 protein: CAIVSSSGANVLTF
CDR3 DNA: TGTGCCATCGTGTCATCCTCTGGGGCCAACGTCCTGACTTTC

clone size: many
J gene: TRBJ1-6
D gene: .
V gene: TRBV6-2/TRBV6-3
CDR3 protein: CASSYYQGTGVSPLHF
CDR3 DNA: TGTGCCAGCAGTTACTATCAAGGGACTGGAGTTTCACCCCTCCACTTT

clone size: .
J gene: TRBJ1-4
D gene: TRBD1
V gene: TRBV28
CDR3 protein: CASRTGMANEKLFF
CDR3 DNA: TGTGCCAGCAGGACAGGGATGGCTAACGAAAAACTGTTTTTT

clone size: many
J gene: TRBJ1-1
D gene: .
V gene: TRBV6-5
CDR3 protein: CASRPGYWGTEAFF
CDR3 DNA: TGTGCCAGCAGGCCCGGGTATTGGGGCACTGAAGCTTTCTTT

clone size: .
J gene: TRBJ2-2
D gene: .
V gene: TRBV6-5
CDR3 protein: CASSLLLPPSDAGELFF
CDR3 DNA: TGTGCCAGCAGTCTCCTCCTTCCGCCCTCGGATGCCGGGGAGCTGTTTTTT

clone size: .
J gene: TRBJ2-5
D gene: TRBD2
V gene: TRBV5-1
CDR3 protein: CTRSRQTSGPQETQYF
CDR3 DNA: TGCACCAGAAGCCGTCAGACTAGCGGGCCCCAAGAGACCCAGTACTTC

clone size: many
J gene: TRBJ2-7
D gene: .
V gene: TRBV29-1
CDR3 protein: CSVAGERGEQYF
CDR3 DNA: TGCAGCGTTGCCGGGGAGCGAGGCGAGCAGTACTTC

clone size: many
J gene: TRBJ1-6
D gene: TRBD1
V gene: TRBV24-1
CDR3 protein: CATSSQGVNSPLHF
CDR3 DNA: TGTGCCACCAGTTCACAGGGGGTTAATTCACCCCTCCACTTT

clone size: .
J gene: TRBJ2-3
D gene: .
V gene: TRBV7-9
CDR3 protein: CVSSLDSGMRDTQYF
CDR3 DNA: TGTGTCAGCAGCTTAGACTCCGGGATGAGGGATACGCAGTATTTT

clone size: once
J gene: TRBJ1-2
D gene: .
V gene: TRBV7-2
CDR3 protein: CASSSAVTAYGYTF
CDR3 DNA: TGTGCCAGCAGCTCGGCCGTGACAGCCTATGGCTACACCTTC

clone size: .
J gene: TRBJ1-2
D gene: .
V gene: TRBV4-2
CDR3 protein: CASTQDGAPGRDYGYTF
CDR3 DNA: TGTGCCAGTACTCAAGATGGAGCGCCAGGACGGGACTATGGCTACACCTTC

clone size: .
J gene: TRBJ2-1
D gene: .
V gene: TRBV4-2
CDR3 protein: CISSHAQMNEQFF
CDR3 DNA: TGCATCAGCAGCCATGCACAGATGAATGAGCAGTTCTTC

clone size: many
J gene: TRBJ1-1
D gene: .
V gene: TRBV5-5
CDR3 protein: CASSLEGRLNTEAFF
CDR3 DNA: TGTGCCAGCAGCTTGGAGGGCAGACTGAACACTGAAGCTTTCTTT

clone size: .
J gene: TRBJ2-1
D gene: .
V gene: TRBV6-5
CDR3 protein: CTSTLGGGSYNEQFF
CDR3 DNA: TGTACCAGCACTTTGGGTGGGGGTTCCTACAATGAGCAGTTCTTC

clone size: .
J gene: TRBJ2-7
D gene: TRBD2
V gene: TRBV2
CDR3 protein: CASSGRLALGEQYF
CDR3 DNA: TGTGCCAGCAGCGGGCGACTAGCGTTGGGCGAGCAGTACTTC

clone size: .
J gene: TRBJ2-1
D gene: .
V gene: TRBV10-3
CDR3 protein: CAISESMAVAYNEQFF
CDR3 DNA: TGTGCCATCAGTGAGTCGATGGCAGTAGCCTACAATGAGCAGTTCTTC

clone size: many
J gene: TRBJ1-1
D gene: .
V gene: TRBV29-1
CDR3 protein: CSGGVQAAFTEAFF
CDR3 DNA: TGCAGCGGAGGGGTCCAAGCAGCTTTCACTGAAGCTTTCTTT

clone size: once
J gene: TRBJ2-1
D gene: TRBD1
V gene: TRBV11-1
CDR3 protein: CARSRSTGDYNEQFF
CDR3 DNA: TGTGCCAGGAGCCGGTCCACAGGGGATTACAATGAGCAGTTCTTC